One T cell receptor (beta chain) is described in this entry. Its antigen specificity is not known. Within one base of it there is no much larger clone, and no base qualities were kept. For this chain, trimming is 6 bases at the V end and 4 bases at the J end, and the number of junction bases without a gene match is 10. CDR1 and CDR2 are drawn from the germline V gene (reference sequence): MNHEY, SMNVEV. Spanning cysteine to phenylalanine, the CDR3 consists of 15 amino acids. The retained sequence is limited to the CDR3, 45 bases, with the frame set at the first base. Enrolling through a virtual design, the prospective study's participants ranged in age from roughly 18 to 95 years and lived across roughly 23 United States geographic areas. To assign participants to cohorts, the prospective study relied on clinical history that participants themselves reported in a screening survey and a study questionnaire. Exposed participants had been in contact with someone with a PCR-confirmed or clinician-diagnosed COVID-19 case within 2 weeks of study entry. In the prospective study, whole blood, serum and a nasopharyngeal or oropharyngeal swab were collected from each participant by mobile phlebotomists. Over a roughly two-month period, participants in the prospective study had the option of providing additional blood draws and questionnaires. Prospective study blood samples were shipped either frozen or at room temperature before DNA extraction.

TCRbeta CDR3 regions were amplified from genomic DNA using the immunoSEQ Assay, a bias-controlled multiplex PCR. Per the authors' processing: The number of nucleated cells in each sample was estimated from the amplification of reference gene primers within the assay. To quantify the absolute abundance of each unique TCRbeta CDR3 rearrangement, sequence reads were collapsed and filtered. Productive Simpson clonality was computed per sample as the square root of Simpson's diversity index over productive rearrangements. TCRdb took this table from immuneACCESS and kept in-frame rearrangements with V and J called. Such tables lack part of the clones; where checked against another copy, unresolved V genes explain under half of the gap, and the rest is unexplained. That table gives V, J and clone size, and the DNA gave D and trimming. For this sample there are around 270,000 clones; 88% appear just once. The ten largest clonotypes hold about 3.1% of the sample.

This sample was taken from a study of blood T cell repertoires in COVID-19 (dated by TCRdb to the early 2020s). Background for the entire study: Collaborator samples came from the United States, Italy and Spain and covered acute and convalescent phases of COVID-19. The prospective study material was composed of cDNA or gDNA derived from T cells, B-cell-depleted T cells, or PBMCs. The dataset comprised deeply sampled blood TCRbeta repertoires from subjects exposed to, actively infected with, or recovered from COVID-19. A freely available public database, intended as a resource for researchers studying the immune response to SARS-CoV-2, is where the repertoires were released. Samples were obtained from the ongoing ImmuneRACE study (first 160 participants) and from about 1,300 subjects provided by 6 global collaborators. The sample metadata nearly always contained a de-identified subject ID, COVID-19 status, age in years and sex. Where available, HLA class I and class II types were taken from metadata supplied by the sample provider and were not determined by assay-based typing.

General findings and caveats noted by the study authors: How much clinical and demographic metadata was included differed by source and by participant, and the metadata was provided uncurated.

The source is a woman aged 40 to 50 who had been exposed to COVID-19. The chain is encoded by TRBV27 joined to TRBJ2-5, with 8 central nucleotides matching TRBD2. The sequenced sample was PBMCs or T cells enriched from blood (not recorded which). The DNA is as follows: TGTGCCAGCAGCCCTCGAGCGGGAGCTCGAGAGACCCAGTACTTC. Protein translation: CASSPRAGARETQYF.